The clone carrying this T cell receptor beta chain appeared a single time. Antigen specificity is unknown. The data originate from a study of blood T cells in healthy people across ages. Study-level background: Roughly one uniquely barcoded beta molecule per two T cells was captured.

With a J-beta primer mix and a sample-barcoded 5' primer, a second PCR ran about 7 to 11 cycles. TCRdb processed the 5' RACE reads anew with MiXCR; each CDR3 protein has one entry. The sample yields about 1 million distinct CDR3 sequences, 45% seen once. Whole-study results and caveats: Unsorted PBMC input precluded a conclusive naive versus antigen-experienced comparison. Greater diversity and more naive CD4+ cells were seen in long-lived donors than in aged donors.

The TCR originated in a woman aged 55-69 years in good health. Sample: blood.

The CDR3 nucleotides read TGCGCCAGCAGCACCTGGACAGGGCAATATGGCTACACCTTC. Protein product: CASSTWTGQYGYTF. The chain links TRBV5-1 to TRBJ1-2; TRBD1 aligns across 8 bases. The V segment lost 4 bases and the J segment 5 bases; nucleotides outside the gene matches: 7. CDR3 size: 14 residues. Germline-derived CDR1 and CDR2 are SGHRS and YFSETQ.